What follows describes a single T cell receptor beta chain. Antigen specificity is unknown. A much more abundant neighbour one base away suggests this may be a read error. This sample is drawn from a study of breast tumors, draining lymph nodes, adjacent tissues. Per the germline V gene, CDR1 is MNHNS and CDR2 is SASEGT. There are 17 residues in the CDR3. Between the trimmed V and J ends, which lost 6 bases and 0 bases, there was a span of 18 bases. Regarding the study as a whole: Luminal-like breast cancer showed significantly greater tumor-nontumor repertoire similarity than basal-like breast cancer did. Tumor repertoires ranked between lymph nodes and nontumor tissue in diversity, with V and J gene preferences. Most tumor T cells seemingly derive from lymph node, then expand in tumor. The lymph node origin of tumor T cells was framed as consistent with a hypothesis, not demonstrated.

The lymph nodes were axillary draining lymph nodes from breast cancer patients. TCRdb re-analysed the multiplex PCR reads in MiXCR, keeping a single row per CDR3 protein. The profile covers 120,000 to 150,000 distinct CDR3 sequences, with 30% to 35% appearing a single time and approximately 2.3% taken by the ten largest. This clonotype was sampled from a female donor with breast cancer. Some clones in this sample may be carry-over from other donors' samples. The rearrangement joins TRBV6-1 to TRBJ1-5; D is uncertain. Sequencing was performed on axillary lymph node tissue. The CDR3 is CASSLVGRVYSNQPQHF. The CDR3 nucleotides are TGTGCCAGCAGCCTCGTTGGGAGGGTTTATAGCAATCAGCCCCAGCATTTT.